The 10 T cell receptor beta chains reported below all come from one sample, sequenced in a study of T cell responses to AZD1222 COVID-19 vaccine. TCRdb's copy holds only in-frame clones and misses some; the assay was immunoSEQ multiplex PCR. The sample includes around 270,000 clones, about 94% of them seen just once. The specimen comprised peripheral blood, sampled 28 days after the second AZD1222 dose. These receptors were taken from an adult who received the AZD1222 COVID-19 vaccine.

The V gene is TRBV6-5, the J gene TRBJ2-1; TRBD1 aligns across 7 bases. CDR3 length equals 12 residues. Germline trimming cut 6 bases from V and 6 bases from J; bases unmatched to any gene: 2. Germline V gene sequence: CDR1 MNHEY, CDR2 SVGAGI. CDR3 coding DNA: TGTGCCAGCAGCCACAGGGGCAATGAGCAGTTCTTC. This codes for CASSHRGNEQFF.

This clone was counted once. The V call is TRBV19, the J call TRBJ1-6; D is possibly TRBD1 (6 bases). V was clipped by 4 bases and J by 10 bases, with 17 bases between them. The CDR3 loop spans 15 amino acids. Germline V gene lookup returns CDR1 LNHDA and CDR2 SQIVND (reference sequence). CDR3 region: CASSSRKGGGSPLHF. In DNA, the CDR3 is TGTGCCAGTAGTAGCCGCAAGGGGGGCGGGTCACCCCTCCACTTT.

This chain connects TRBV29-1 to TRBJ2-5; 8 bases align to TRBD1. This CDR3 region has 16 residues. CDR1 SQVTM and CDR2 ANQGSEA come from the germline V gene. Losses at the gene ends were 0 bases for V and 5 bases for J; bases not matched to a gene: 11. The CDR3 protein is CSVEDAGTGPVETQYF. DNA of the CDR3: TGCAGCGTTGAAGATGCGGGGACAGGACCGGTGGAGACCCAGTACTTC.

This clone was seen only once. This CDR3 reads CASGQGANTGELFF. In DNA, the CDR3 is TGTGCCAGCGGACAGGGGGCGAACACCGGGGAGCTGTTTTTT. This chain uses TRBV7-8 with TRBJ2-2, with 10 bases matching TRBD1. CDR1 and CDR2 from the germline V gene are SGHVS and FQNEAQ. CDR3 length equals 14 residues. Trimming took 8 bases from V and 0 from J; bases not matched to a gene: 0.

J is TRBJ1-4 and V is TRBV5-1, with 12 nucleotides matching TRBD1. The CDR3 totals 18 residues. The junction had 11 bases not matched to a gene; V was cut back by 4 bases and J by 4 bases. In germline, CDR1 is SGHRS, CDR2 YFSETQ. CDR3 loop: CASSLMGQGAISNEKLFF. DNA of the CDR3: TGCGCCAGCAGCCTAATGGGACAGGGGGCGATCAGTAATGAAAAACTGTTTTTT.

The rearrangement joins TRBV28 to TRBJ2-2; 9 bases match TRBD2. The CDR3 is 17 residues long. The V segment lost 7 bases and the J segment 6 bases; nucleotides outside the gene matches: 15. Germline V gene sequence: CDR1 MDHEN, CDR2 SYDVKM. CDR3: CASTQSLGTSFSGELFF. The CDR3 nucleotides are TGTGCCAGCACCCAATCCCTCGGGACTAGCTTTTCCGGGGAGCTGTTTTTT.

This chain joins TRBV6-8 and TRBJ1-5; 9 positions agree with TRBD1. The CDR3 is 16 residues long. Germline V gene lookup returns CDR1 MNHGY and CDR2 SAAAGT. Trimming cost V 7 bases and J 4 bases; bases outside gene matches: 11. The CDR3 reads CASTLRDREINQPQHF. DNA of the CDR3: TGTGCCAGCACTCTAAGGGACAGGGAGATAAATCAGCCCCAGCATTTT.

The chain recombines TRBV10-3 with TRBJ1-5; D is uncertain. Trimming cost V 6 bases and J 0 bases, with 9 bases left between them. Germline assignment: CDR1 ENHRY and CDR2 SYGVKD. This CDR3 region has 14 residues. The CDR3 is CAIRPSDSNQPQHF. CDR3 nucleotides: TGTGCCATCAGGCCCAGTGATAGCAATCAGCCCCAGCATTTT.

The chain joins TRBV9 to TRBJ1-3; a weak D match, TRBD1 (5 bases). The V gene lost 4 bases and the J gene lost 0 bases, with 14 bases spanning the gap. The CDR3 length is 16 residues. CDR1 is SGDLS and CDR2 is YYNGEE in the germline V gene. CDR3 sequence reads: CASSPRGAASGNTIYF. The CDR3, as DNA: TGTGCCAGCAGCCCTAGGGGCGCAGCCTCTGGAAACACCATATATTTT.

DNA of the CDR3: TGTGCCACCAGTGATGCCGGGACTAGCGGGAGTAATCTGGGTGAGCAGTTCTTC. Translation gives CATSDAGTSGSNLGEQFF. The V call is TRBV24-1, the J call TRBJ2-1, with 14 positions matching TRBD2. The CDR3 contains 18 residues. Germline V gene sequence: CDR1 KGHDR, CDR2 SFDVKD. With 3 bases clipped from V and 9 bases from J, the junction kept 12 bases outside the gene matches.